This T cell receptor beta chain was identified during a study of immune evolution from preneoplasia to lung adenocarcinoma (TCRdb year 2021). About the full investigation: HLA loss of heterozygosity was seen in roughly 6.6%, 14% and 36% of AIS, MIA and ADC lesions, and in no AAH lesions. According to the study, over a hundred samples went through TCR sequencing. The overall cohort comprised under 70 patients with pulmonary nodules who underwent surgical resection. Whole exome sequencing and methylation data from the same cohort of nodules were integrated with the immune data. TCR sequencing data came from 45 to 60 patients. The sample size depended on which specimens were available, not on a prior power calculation. POLYSOLVER was used to infer Class I HLA alleles from exome data, and LOHHLA was used to detect allele-specific HLA loss. The study profiled immune contexture across lung adenocarcinoma precursors and invasive adenocarcinoma using immune gene expression, TCR sequencing and multiplex immunofluorescence. Resected precursor lesions (AAH, AIS, MIA) and invasive adenocarcinomas were compared with paired morphologically normal lung tissue. Summary of the overall study and its limitations: The findings rested on association rather than direct causation, and larger cohorts with long-term follow-up and longitudinal biopsies were considered necessary. Clonality was highest in normal lung, while later-stage lesions appeared to show lower clonality but higher T cell density and diversity. Normal lung had the highest top T cell clone frequencies, which appeared to decline progressively from AAH through AIS, MIA and invasive adenocarcinoma. All patients were from Japan and China, so applicability to Western populations was uncertain. Compared with EGFR-mutant or double wild-type lesions, KRAS-mutant nodules had the highest T cell clonality.

In the case of this clone: Which antigen it targets is not known. The record has no base qualities; no much larger clone is one base away.

Patients underwent resection in Japan or China between about 2013 and 2018. Histologic diagnosis of each case was confirmed independently by two lung cancer pathologists on H&E slides. To enrich premalignant or tumor cells for nucleic acid extraction, macro-dissection was performed after pathologic assessment. DNA was isolated from FFPE tissue using the AllPrep DNA/RNA FFPE Kit. Using the immunoSEQ hsTCRbeta Kit, TCR beta CDR3 regions were sequenced from DNA. The authors' pipeline ran thus. TCR sequencing data were analysed with the ImmunoSEQ Analyzer. T cell clonality was defined as 1 minus Pielou's evenness, calculated on productive rearrangements. T cell diversity was measured with the inverse Simpson index on productive templates. T cell density was defined as TCR beta template counts normalized to usable DNA, with usable DNA estimated by amplifying and sequencing housekeeping genes. Two-sided Kruskal-Wallis tests were used to compare TCR metrics across histologic stages. Sourced from immuneACCESS, this table was stored by TCRdb with only in-frame sequences that have V and J called. A share of the clones is absent; for the studies checked, an unresolved V gene accounts for under half, and the remainder has no known explanation. D and trimming were read from the DNA, whereas the V and J calls and clone size are those reported in that table. Counted in this sample were about 6,500 clones; 75% to 90% of them appeared once. 2.5% to 3.5% of the sample comes from the top ten.

Sequenced sample: FFPE lung adenocarcinoma in situ tissue. This sample's cell subset or site label indicates: preinvasive adenocarcinoma in situ (AIS). This clonotype was obtained from a donor of 70 years or more with lung adenocarcinoma.

The DNA sequence is TGCGCCAGCAGCCACGACAGGGGGCCTGGGGAGACCCAGTACTTC. Its translation is CASSHDRGPGETQYF. The chain joins TRBV10-1 to TRBJ2-5; a stretch of 10 junction bases matches TRBD1. CDR3 length: 15 amino acids, cysteine to phenylalanine. Just the 45-base CDR3 DNA is kept, in frame starting at base 1. From V the trimming removes 6 bases and from J it removes 5 bases, while the gene matches leave 9 bases of the junction unaccounted for. CDR1 and CDR2, looked up from the germline V gene (reference sequence), are WNHNN and SYGVQD.